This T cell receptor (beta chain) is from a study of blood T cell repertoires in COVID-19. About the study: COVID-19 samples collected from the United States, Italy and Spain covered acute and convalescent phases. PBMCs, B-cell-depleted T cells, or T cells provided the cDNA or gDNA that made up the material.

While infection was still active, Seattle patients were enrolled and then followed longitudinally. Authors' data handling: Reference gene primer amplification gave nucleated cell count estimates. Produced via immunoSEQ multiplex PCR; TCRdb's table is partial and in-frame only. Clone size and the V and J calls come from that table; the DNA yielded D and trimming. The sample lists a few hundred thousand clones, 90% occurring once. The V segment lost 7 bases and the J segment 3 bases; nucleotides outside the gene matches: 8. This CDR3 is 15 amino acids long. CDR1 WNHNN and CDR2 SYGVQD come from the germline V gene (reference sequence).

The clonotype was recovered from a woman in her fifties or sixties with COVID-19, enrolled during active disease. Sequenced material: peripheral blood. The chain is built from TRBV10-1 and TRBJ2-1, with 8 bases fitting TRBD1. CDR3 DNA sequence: TGCGCCAGCAACTACCGGGACAGGTACTACAATGAGCAGTTCTTC. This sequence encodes CASNYRDRYYNEQFF.